The rows below give T cell receptor beta chains drawn from one sample of a study of control samples from healthy donors and cancer patients. The method was immunoSEQ multiplex PCR; TCRdb's version includes in-frame clones alone and lacks a portion of them. The sample contains about 95,000 clones, about 85% of which appear only once. The sample comprised blood. The receptors originated from a man in his thirties or forties in good health. Both conserved end residues are part of each CDR3. A D gene is named only where the DNA matches it firmly. Part of the rows lack a size; the others show once, few, many or a class for expanded clones.

TRBV4-1	.	.	TRBJ1-5	CASSQVTGIQPQHF	TGCGCCAGCAGCCAAGTCACAGGGATTCAGCCCCAGCATTTT
TRBV6-1	TRBD1	once	TRBJ2-1	CASRGQGANNEQFF	TGTGCCAGCAGGGGACAGGGGGCGAACAATGAGCAGTTCTTC
TRBV19	.	.	TRBJ1-4	CASSILQGSEKLFF	TGTGCCAGTAGTATTCTCCAGGGGAGTGAAAAACTGTTTTTT
TRBV18	.	.	TRBJ2-7	CASSPDSNREQYF	TGTGCCAGCTCACCCGACAGCAACCGCGAGCAGTACTTC
TRBV30	.	.	TRBJ1-2	CAWGGRVGGYTF	TGTGCCTGGGGGGGCAGGGTAGGCGGCTACACCTTC
TRBV6-1	.	.	TRBJ1-2	CASSEGRGLNYGYTF	TGTGCCAGCAGTGAGGGGAGGGGCCTAAACTATGGCTACACCTTC
TRBV5-1	.	few	TRBJ2-7	CASRGISGYEQYF	TGCGCCAGCAGGGGGATTAGCGGCTACGAGCAGTACTTC
TRBV2	TRBD1	many	TRBJ2-3	CASTQTGANTQYF	TGTGCCAGCACGCAGACAGGGGCTAATACGCAGTATTTT
TRBV5-1	.	.	TRBJ2-7	CASSFGGTGYEQYF	TGCGCCAGCAGCTTTGGAGGGACTGGCTACGAGCAGTACTTC
TRBV14	.	.	TRBJ2-7	CASSQDRLPSDEQYF	TGTGCCAGCAGCCAAGATCGGCTCCCGTCGGACGAGCAGTACTTC
TRBV25-1	.	.	TRBJ1-1	CASSDSTGTEAFF	TGTGCCAGCAGTGACTCCACGGGGACTGAAGCTTTCTTT
TRBV18	.	.	TRBJ2-3	CASSPLGSTDTQYF	TGTGCCAGCTCACCTCTAGGGAGCACAGATACGCAGTATTTT
TRBV6-5	.	.	TRBJ2-1	CASSLDRLGGSEQFF	TGTGCCAGCAGCCTCGACCGACTGGGGGGCAGTGAGCAGTTCTTC
TRBV5-8	.	.	TRBJ2-5	CASSLVYRGTQYF	TGTGCCAGCAGCTTGGTCTATCGGGGGACCCAGTACTTC
TRBV27	TRBD1	few	TRBJ2-3	CASSLSIPGTAFTDTQYF	TGTGCCAGCAGTTTATCGATTCCCGGGACAGCCTTCACAGATACGCAGTATTTT
TRBV28	TRBD1	.	TRBJ1-4	CASGVDRGEKLFF	TGTGCCAGCGGGGTGGACAGGGGGGAAAAACTGTTTTTT
TRBV19	TRBD1	.	TRBJ1-6	CASSTDRGYSYNSPLHF	TGTGCCAGTAGTACAGACAGGGGTTACTCCTATAATTCACCCCTCCACTTT
TRBV5-1	.	once	TRBJ2-3	CASSLSRVGSTDTQYF	TGCGCCAGCAGCTTGTCAAGGGTAGGGAGCACAGATACGCAGTATTTT
TRBV6-1	.	.	TRBJ1-1	CASSEAGRRTEAFF	TGTGCCAGCAGTGAAGCTGGGCGGAGAACTGAAGCTTTCTTT
TRBV27	.	.	TRBJ1-2	CASSLSVARGYTF	TGTGCCAGCAGTTTAAGCGTGGCTCGTGGCTACACCTTC
TRBV18	.	few	TRBJ1-3	CASSPPPDSGNTIYF	TGTGCCAGCTCACCCCCCCCGGATTCTGGAAACACCATATATTTT
TRBV7-9	.	few	TRBJ1-3	CASSLEGSGNTIYF	TGTGCCAGCAGCTTGGAGGGATCTGGAAACACCATATATTTT
TRBV24-1	.	.	TRBJ2-7	CATSDMGLDGSYEQYF	TGTGCCACCAGTGATATGGGACTGGACGGGTCCTACGAGCAGTACTTC
TRBV6-5	TRBD2	.	TRBJ2-1	CASSYLTSGGAGEQFF	TGTGCCAGCAGTTACCTTACTAGCGGGGGGGCCGGTGAGCAGTTCTTC
TRBV19	.	once	TRBJ1-4	CASRRGPNEKLFF	TGTGCCAGTAGGAGGGGTCCTAATGAAAAACTGTTTTTT
TRBV30	.	.	TRBJ1-2	CAWTPGGYVYTF	TGTGCCTGGACCCCGGGGGGCTACGTCTACACCTTC
TRBV9	.	.	TRBJ2-2	CASSTRQNTGELFF	TGTGCCAGCAGCACCCGACAGAACACCGGGGAGCTGTTTTTT
TRBV5-1	TRBD2	.	TRBJ2-3	CASSLGRGGTDTQYF	TGCGCCAGCAGCTTAGGCCGGGGGGGCACAGATACGCAGTATTTT
TRBV27	.	.	TRBJ2-7	CASSFLPYPPYEQYF	TGTGCCAGCAGTTTCTTACCCTACCCACCATACGAGCAGTACTTC
TRBV10-3	.	.	TRBJ1-3	CAIRSPRSNSGNTIYF	TGTGCCATCAGAAGTCCGCGATCTAACTCTGGAAACACCATATATTTT
TRBV11-3	.	.	TRBJ2-7	CASSKGPFGYEQYF	TGTGCCAGCAGCAAGGGGCCCTTTGGGTACGAGCAGTACTTC
TRBV29-1	.	.	TRBJ1-2	CSVEGGDNYGYTF	TGCAGCGTTGAGGGGGGAGATAACTATGGCTACACCTTC
TRBV9	.	.	TRBJ2-7	CASSVGESLGYEQYF	TGTGCCAGCAGCGTAGGCGAAAGCCTGGGCTACGAGCAGTACTTC
TRBV7-3	.	few	TRBJ2-5	CASSFSQGETQYF	TGTGCCAGCAGCTTTAGTCAGGGTGAGACCCAGTACTTC
TRBV21-1	.	.	TRBJ2-3	CASSKGGRVCTDTQYF	TGTGCCAGCAGCAAGGGTGGCCGCGTGTGCACAGATACGCAGTATTTT
TRBV5-4	TRBD1	.	TRBJ1-2	CASRDRSNYGYTF	TGTGCCAGCAGGGACAGGTCCAACTATGGCTACACCTTC
TRBV4-1	.	.	TRBJ1-1	CASSQRKGGTEAFF	TGCGCCAGCAGCCAACGGAAGGGGGGCACTGAAGCTTTCTTT
TRBV7-9	.	.	TRBJ2-1	CASRDLTYNEQFF	TGTGCCAGTCGGGACTTGACCTACAATGAGCAGTTCTTC
TRBV30	.	.	TRBJ1-1	CAWNRESSAEAFF	TGTGCCTGGAACAGGGAAAGTAGCGCTGAAGCTTTCTTT
TRBV15	TRBD1	once	TRBJ1-3	CATSRARDRVSGNTIYF	TGTGCCACCAGCAGAGCTCGGGACAGGGTCTCTGGAAACACCATATATTTT
TRBV5-1	.	.	TRBJ2-1	CASSLEVLANNEQFF	TGCGCCAGCAGCTTGGAGGTCTTAGCTAACAATGAGCAGTTCTTC
TRBV19	TRBD1	.	TRBJ1-5	CASSTPGQGGNQPQHF	TGTGCCAGTAGTACCCCGGGACAGGGGGGCAATCAGCCCCAGCATTTT
TRBV6-5	.	.	TRBJ1-1	CASSYAGMVAAFF	TGTGCCAGCAGTTACGCAGGGATGGTGGCAGCTTTCTTT
TRBV12-3/TRBV12-4	.	.	TRBJ1-2	CASSQDGAGGYTF	TGTGCCAGCAGCCAAGACGGGGCTGGGGGCTACACCTTC
TRBV5-1	.	few	TRBJ2-3	CASSSGYTDTQYF	TGCGCCAGCAGCTCCGGATACACAGATACGCAGTATTTT
TRBV28	.	.	TRBJ1-4	CASSPGGADEKLFF	TGTGCCAGCAGCCCCGGGGGCGCTGATGAAAAACTGTTTTTT
TRBV3-1/TRBV3-2	.	.	TRBJ2-1	CASSPSDTRLYNEQFF	TGTGCCAGCTCCCCTTCGGACACACGATTATACAATGAGCAGTTCTTC
TRBV11-2	.	.	TRBJ1-2	CASSRGDLNYGYTF	TGTGCCAGCAGCCGCGGCGATCTAAACTATGGCTACACCTTC
TRBV6-5	TRBD2	.	TRBJ2-7	CASSWDWAGGYEQYF	TGTGCCAGCAGCTGGGATTGGGCGGGGGGCTACGAGCAGTACTTC
TRBV9	TRBD1	.	TRBJ2-1	CASSPRDRDGNEQFF	TGTGCCAGCAGCCCCCGGGACAGGGATGGCAATGAGCAGTTCTTC